These T cell receptor beta chains were read from a single sample in a study of radiotherapy plus CTLA-4 blockade in lung cancer. This table comes from immunoSEQ multiplex PCR, and its TCRdb copy is limited to in-frame clones, with some not included. The profile shows about 80,000 clones, about four fifths of them singletons. Here the sequenced sample was peripheral blood, taken from a patient treated with radiotherapy plus ipilimumab. The receptors originated from a human donor with non-small cell lung cancer who had stable disease on radiotherapy plus ipilimumab. The CDR3 runs from the conserved cysteine through the conserved F or W. The order of the fields is D gene, V gene, CDR3 protein. A D gene is named only where the DNA matches it firmly.

D: TRBD1; V: TRBV5-6; CDR3: CASARLGTGESPLHF
D: NA; V: TRBV25-1; CDR3: CASSTRGYNSPLHF
D: TRBD1; V: TRBV19; CDR3: CASSIVQGETQYF
D: NA; V: TRBV6-6; CDR3: CASSWWNGAGNEQFF
D: NA; V: TRBV6-1; CDR3: CASSERQVNTEAFF
D: TRBD1; V: TRBV7-9; CDR3: CASSPWTGTDTQYF
D: NA; V: TRBV5-4; CDR3: CASRSSTDTQYF
D: NA; V: TRBV27; CDR3: CASSLGETQYF
D: TRBD2; V: TRBV6-1; CDR3: CASSGMTLAGGWNTQYF
D: NA; V: TRBV7-3; CDR3: CASSGSRDWRNEQFF
D: NA; V: TRBV28; CDR3: CASSLGISRLDTQYF
D: NA; V: TRBV5-1; CDR3: CASHGQGFGEQYF
D: TRBD1; V: TRBV7-2; CDR3: CASSPRQGGTDTQYF
D: TRBD1; V: TRBV5-1; CDR3: CASSLDRVGGYTF
D: NA; V: TRBV29-1; CDR3: CSVSGEGAKNIQYF
D: NA; V: TRBV19; CDR3: CASSPRVLQSGETQYF
D: NA; V: TRBV30; CDR3: CAWRGTIKNIQYF
D: NA; V: TRBV28; CDR3: CASSLVAANTEAFF
D: NA; V: TRBV30; CDR3: CAWRKNLKATGELFF
D: NA; V: TRBV7-3; CDR3: CASSLGNLGGYEQFF
D: NA; V: TRBV5-8; CDR3: CASSLGVTEYNEQFF
D: NA; V: TRBV5-1; CDR3: CASSLDGSYEQYF
D: NA; V: TRBV5-1; CDR3: CASSLSSSYEQYF